This TCR beta chain was retrieved from a study of T-cell reconstitution after alpha-beta-depleted transplantation in children. Using unique molecular identifiers, the investigators prepared the TCRbeta library. TCRdb fed the PCR reads into MiXCR, producing one record per CDR3 protein. The table shows some 590,000 distinct CDR3 sequences, with roughly 10% occurring only once. Germline CDR1 reads DFQATT; CDR2 reads SNEGSKA (reference sequence). V was trimmed by 5 bases and J by 0 bases, leaving 17 bases between them. The CDR3 extends over 16 amino acids. The sample holds a few counts of this clonotype. The chain uses TRBV20-1 and TRBJ1-5; D possibly corresponds to TRBD1 (5 bases). The sequence was obtained from a human donor who donated a stem cell graft to a child with acute myeloid leukemia. Sequencing used PBMCs from the stem cell graft donor, obtained from the stem cell graft. CDR3 region: CSAYDSARYSNQPQHF. The CDR3 DNA follows: TGCAGTGCTTACGACAGTGCCCGATATAGCAATCAGCCCCAGCATTTT.